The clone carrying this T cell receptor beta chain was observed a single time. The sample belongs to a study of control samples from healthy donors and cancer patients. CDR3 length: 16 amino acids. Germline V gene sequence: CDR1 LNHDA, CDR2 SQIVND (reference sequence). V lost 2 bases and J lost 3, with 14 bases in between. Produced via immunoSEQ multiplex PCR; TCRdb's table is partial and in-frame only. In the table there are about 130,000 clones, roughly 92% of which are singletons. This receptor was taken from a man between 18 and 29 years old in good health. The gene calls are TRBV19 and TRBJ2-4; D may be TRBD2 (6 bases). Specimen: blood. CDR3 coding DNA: TGTGCCAGTAGTATAAGGACTCCCGGGGGCAAAAACATTCAGTACTTC. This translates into CASSIRTPGGKNIQYF.